Below are 22 T cell receptor beta chains sequenced from a single sample in a study of cytomegalovirus exposure and HLA in healthy donors. Primers included in the PCR were 60 Vbeta and 13 Jbeta primers. Profiled with immunoSEQ multiplex PCR; TCRdb holds only in-frame clones, not every one. The sample lists 100,000 to 150,000 clones, roughly 80% occurring once. Sequenced: PBMCs. All receptors come from a male donor in good health and CMV-seropositive.

Only a few counts were recorded for this clone. This sequence joins TRBV9 and TRBJ1-3, with D perhaps matching TRBD1 (6 bases). Germline assignment: CDR1 SGDLS and CDR2 YYNGEE. The CDR3 is made up of 13 amino acids. V dropped 3 bases and J dropped 8 bases, with 12 bases sitting between them. CDR3 DNA: TGTGCCAGCAGCGAAGGGGGGGAGGACACCATATATTTT. Translating gives CASSEGGEDTIYF. Based on the CDR3 plus reference TRBV9 and TRBJ1-3, the full variable domain is DSGVTQTPKHLITATGQRVTLRCSPRSGDLSVYWYQQSLDQGLQFLIQYYNGEERAKGNILERFSAQQFPDLHSELNLSSLELGDSALYFCASSEGGEDTIYFGEGSWLTVV.

The J gene is TRBJ2-2, the V gene TRBV7-9, with 9 nucleotides matching TRBD2. There are 15 residues in the CDR3. CDR1 SEHNR and CDR2 FQNEAQ come from the germline V gene (reference sequence). The trim removed 5 bases at V and 6 bases at J, leaving 7 bases unmatched. In DNA, the CDR3 is TGTGCCAGCAGCAAGGGACTAGCTCGGTCCGGGGAGCTGTTTTTT. Protein product: CASSKGLARSGELFF.

This sequence joins TRBV18 and TRBJ1-1, with D possibly matching TRBD1 (6 bases). In germline, CDR1 is KGHSH, CDR2 LQKENI. V was cut by 6 bases and J by 10 bases, with 24 bases left in between. The CDR3 loop spans 15 amino acids. CDR3 in DNA: TGTGCCAGCTCGCGACAGGAGGAAGGGGTTAACGGAGCTTTCTTT. Protein product: CASSRQEEGVNGAFF.

This clone has a handful of counts. This chain links TRBV10-3 with TRBJ1-1; 8 nucleotides align to TRBD1. This CDR3 contains 15 residues. Germline trimming cut 4 bases from V and 4 bases from J; bases unmatched to any gene: 8. Germline CDR1 reads ENHRY; CDR2 reads SYGVKD. Written as DNA, the CDR3 is TGTGCCATCAGTGGGTATGACAGGGGAGCCACTGAAGCTTTCTTT. It translates to CAISGYDRGATEAFF.

The sample holds one count of this clone. The chain recombines TRBV9 with TRBJ2-7, with D perhaps TRBD2 (5 bases). V gave up 2 bases and J gave up 1 base, with 16 bases separating them. The CDR3 covers 16 residues. Germline CDR1 is SGDLS and CDR2 is YYNGEE. As DNA, the CDR3 is TGTGCCAGCAGCGTGCAGCCAGGCACGGGGTCCTACGAGCAGTACTTC. Its translation: CASSVQPGTGSYEQYF.

The V call is TRBV5-8, the J call TRBJ2-1; D is unresolved. This CDR3 is built from 14 residues. The V and J ends lost 2 bases and 8 bases respectively, with 14 bases between them. CDR1 SGHTS and CDR2 YDEGEE come from the germline V gene. The CDR3 sequence: CASSLGKRRHEQFF. DNA for the CDR3: TGTGCCAGCAGCTTAGGAAAGAGGCGCCATGAGCAGTTCTTC. The variable domain in full, completed from reference TRBV5-8 and TRBJ2-1, reads EAGVTQSPTHLIKTRGQQATLRCSPISGHTSVYWYQQALGLGLQFLLWYDEGEERNRGNFPPRFSGRQFPNYSSELNVNALELEDSALYLCASSLGKRRHEQFFGPGTRLTVL.

J is TRBJ2-7 and V is TRBV5-1, with D maybe TRBD2 (7 bases). The V gene's germline CDR1 is SGHRS and CDR2 YFSETQ. The V end was cut by 0 bases, the J end by 6 bases, with 16 bases between. This CDR3 comprises 15 residues. CDR3 protein: CASSLGPRGAVEQYF. Here the CDR3 DNA reads TGCGCCAGCAGCTTGGGCCCCCGGGGGGCGGTCGAGCAGTACTTC. The complete variable domain, with remaining parts taken from reference TRBV5-1 and TRBJ2-7, reads KAGVTQTPRYLIKTRGQQVTLSCSPISGHRSVSWYQQTPGQGLQFLFEYFSETQRNKGNFPGRFSGRQFSNSRSEMNVSTLELGDSALYLCASSLGPRGAVEQYFGPGTRLTVT.

The chain has TRBV29-1 and TRBJ2-1; 9 bases agree with TRBD1. The CDR3 is 14 residues long. Per the germline V gene, CDR1 is SQVTM and CDR2 is ANQGSEA. V was clipped by 6 bases and J by 3 bases; unmatched bases: 6. For the CDR3, the DNA is TGCAGCGTACCCGACAGGGGGAACTACAATGAGCAGTTCTTC. Protein: CSVPDRGNYNEQFF.

CDR3 in DNA: TGTGCCTCCGGACAGACGATTCACAATGAGCAGTTCTTC. It encodes CASGQTIHNEQFF. The chain joins TRBV2 to TRBJ2-1; D might be TRBD1 (6 bases). V was pared by 11 bases and J by 5 bases, with 16 bases between. This CDR3 is 13 amino acids long. From germline, CDR1 is SNHLY and CDR2 FYNNEI.

V is TRBV7-2 and J is TRBJ2-7; weak D call: TRBD1 (6 bases). The CDR3 runs 14 residues. V lost 3 bases, J lost 2 bases, and 11 bases lay in between. The V gene's germline CDR1 is SGHTA and CDR2 FQGNSA. The DNA of the CDR3 is TGTGCCAGCAGCTTCGTTCAGGGGCCCTACGAGCAGTACTTC. Translation gives CASSFVQGPYEQYF.

In this sample, this clone turned up once. The chain links TRBV7-9 to TRBJ2-4, with a tentative D call TRBD1 (6 bases). The CDR3 has 18 residues. Trimming removed 4 bases from V and 1 base from J, with 20 bases in between. Per germline, CDR1 SEHNR and CDR2 FQNEAQ (reference sequence). Here the CDR3 reads CASSSIYEGDRAKNIQYF. The CDR3, as DNA: TGTGCCAGCAGCTCAATTTATGAGGGGGATAGGGCCAAAAACATTCAGTACTTC.

This clone was seen only a few times. V usage is TRBV28 and J usage is TRBJ2-1, with D possibly matching TRBD2 (6 bases). Per the germline V gene, CDR1 is MDHEN and CDR2 is SYDVKM. V lost 6 bases to trimming and J lost 7 bases, with 7 bases between them. This CDR3 comprises 11 residues. In DNA form, the CDR3 reads TGTGCCAGCAGCGGGAGTAATGAGCAGTTCTTC. It translates to CASSGSNEQFF.

The rearrangement joins TRBV11-2 to TRBJ2-7; TRBD1 matches 9 bases. The V segment lost 4 bases and the J segment 5 bases; nucleotides outside the gene matches: 9. CDR1 SGHAT and CDR2 FQNNGV come from the germline V gene. The CDR3 is 15 residues long. The CDR3: CASSYTGTGSDEQYF. As DNA, the CDR3 is TGTGCCAGCAGCTACACCGGGACAGGGTCGGACGAGCAGTACTTC.

The V and J genes are TRBV2 and TRBJ2-5, with D possibly TRBD2 on 6 matching bases. The germline V gene has CDR1 SNHLY and CDR2 FYNNEI. The CDR3 is 14 residues long. Between the trimmed V and J ends, which lost 6 bases and 4 bases, there was a span of 15 bases. The CDR3 reads CASSATRGGETQYF. The CDR3 region has the DNA TGTGCCAGCAGCGCCACGAGGGGAGGAGAGACCCAGTACTTC.

The chain combines TRBV5-4 with TRBJ2-7; D gene uncertain. Trimming shortened V by 1 base and J by 1 base, and 9 bases separated the two germline ends. This CDR3 contains 14 residues. Germline CDR1 reads SGHNT; CDR2 reads YYREEE (reference sequence). DNA for the CDR3: TGTGCCAGCAGCTTGCCGGAGTATTCCTACGAGCAGTACTTC. Translating it yields CASSLPEYSYEQYF.

CDR3 nucleotide sequence: TGTGCCAGCAGCGTAGGCGGAACTAATGAAAAACTGTTTTTT. Translation gives CASSVGGTNEKLFF. This chain connects TRBV9 to TRBJ1-4; D not resolved. The CDR3 runs to 14 residues. V was trimmed by 0 bases and J by 1 base, leaving 4 bases between them. Germline V gene data show CDR1 as SGDLS and CDR2 as YYNGEE.

This clone has a handful of counts. The chain links TRBV9 to TRBJ2-7; 7 bases agree with TRBD2. V gave up 4 bases and J gave up 5 bases; unmatched junction bases: 9. Germline values: CDR1 SGDLS, CDR2 YYNGEE. The CDR3 spans 14 residues. CDR3 in amino acids: CASSFGGSVHEQYF. DNA for the CDR3: TGTGCCAGCAGCTTCGGGGGGTCCGTACACGAGCAGTACTTC.

This clone was found once. The rearrangement links TRBV5-1 to TRBJ1-2; D is perhaps TRBD1 (6 bases). Per the germline V gene, CDR1 is SGHRS and CDR2 is YFSETQ. The CDR3 runs to 14 residues. V gave up 4 bases and J gave up 5 bases, with 15 bases separating them. CDR3 in DNA: TGCGCCAGCAGCCCCCGAGGGGGTGAGTATGGCTACACCTTC. As protein: CASSPRGGEYGYTF. Based on the CDR3 plus reference TRBV5-1 and TRBJ1-2, the full variable domain is KAGVTQTPRYLIKTRGQQVTLSCSPISGHRSVSWYQQTPGQGLQFLFEYFSETQRNKGNFPGRFSGRQFSNSRSEMNVSTLELGDSALYLCASSPRGGEYGYTFGSGTRLTVV.

The chain carries TRBV9 and TRBJ2-1; D gene uncertain. Germline V CDR1 and CDR2: SGDLS, YYNGEE. Trimming took off 0 bases at V and 1 base at J, with 5 bases between the two ends. The CDR3 length is 14 residues. The CDR3 is CASSVAGSYNEQFF. In DNA, the CDR3 is TGTGCCAGCAGCGTAGCCGGTTCCTACAATGAGCAGTTCTTC.

The chain couples TRBV19 to TRBJ2-5, with a tentative D call TRBD1 (5 bases). V was cut by 6 bases and J by 1 base, with 9 bases left in between. Per the germline V gene, CDR1 is LNHDA and CDR2 is SQIVND (reference sequence). The CDR3 has 13 amino acids. The CDR3 nucleotides are TGTGCCAGTAGCCGGACACCCCAAGAGACCCAGTACTTC. It codes for CASSRTPQETQYF.

This chain uses TRBV6-1 with TRBJ2-6, with TRBD1 matching over 7 bases. There are 16 residues in the CDR3. The V gene end was trimmed by 4 bases and the J gene end by 0 bases; junction bases not matched to a gene: 3. Germline V gene data show CDR1 as MNHNS and CDR2 as SASEGT. CDR3 DNA: TGTGCCAGCAGTGGACAGGGTTTCTCTGGGGCCAACGTCCTGACTTTC. Encoded protein: CASSGQGFSGANVLTF.

This clone was recorded a few times. The chain has TRBV27 and TRBJ2-5; D uncertain. Trimming left V 6 bases short and J 8 bases short, with 7 bases between. CDR3 length: 10 amino acids. Germline CDR1 reads MNHEY; CDR2 reads SMNVEV (reference sequence). As DNA, the CDR3 is TGTGCCAGCAGACCGACAACCCAGTACTTC. It translates to CASRPTTQYF.